The 9 T cell receptor beta chains below were found in one sample sequenced in a study of T cells after yellow fever vaccination. TCRdb independently ran MiXCR on the 5' RACE reads; one entry per CDR3 protein. The top ten clones hold about 17% of a sample with 450,000 to 550,000 distinct CDR3 sequences, roughly a fifth of them seen once. Source: PBMCs, taken approximately 22 days after the first yellow fever vaccination. The origin of the receptors is a man younger than 30 who received the YFV17D yellow fever vaccine.

V gene TRBV11-2 combines with J gene TRBJ2-7; D call uncertain. The germline V gene encodes CDR1 SGHAT and CDR2 FQNNGV. V was cut by 3 bases and J by 0 bases, with 6 bases left in between. The length of the CDR3 is 13 residues. CDR3 residues: CASSFSGSYEQYV. In nucleotides, the CDR3 is TGTGCCAGCAGCTTCAGTGGCTCCTACGAGCAGTACGTC.

This clonotype was counted a single time. The CDR3 region is CASSINPGLAGGYNEQFF. CDR3 sequence (DNA): TGTGCCAGCAGCATCAACCCGGGACTAGCGGGGGGATACAATGAGCAGTTCTTC. The V and J genes are TRBV11-2 and TRBJ2-1, with 15 bases matching TRBD2. The J segment lost 4 bases and the V segment lost 5 bases, leaving 9 bases of the junction unmatched. This CDR3 is built from 18 residues. From germline, CDR1 is SGHAT and CDR2 FQNNGV. The whole variable domain, filled in from reference TRBV11-2 and TRBJ2-1, reads EAGVAQSPRYKIIEKRQSVAFWCNPISGHATLYWYQQILGQGPKLLIQFQNNGVVDDSQLPKDRFSAERLKGVDSTLKIQPAKLEDSAVYLCASSINPGLAGGYNEQFFGPGTRLTVL.

The chain couples TRBV2 to TRBJ2-5; D may be TRBD2 (5 bases). V was shortened by 6 bases and J by 5 bases, with 13 bases between the two germline ends. CDR3 size: 13 residues. In germline, CDR1 is SNHLY, CDR2 FYNNEI. CDR3 nucleotide sequence: TGTGCCAGCAGCCCGACACCGGGGGAGACCCAGTACTTC. The encoded protein is CASSPTPGETQYF.

The chain recombines TRBV25-1 with TRBJ1-2; 7 bases fit TRBD1. The CDR3 consists of 17 residues. Germline V CDR1 and CDR2: MGHDK, SYGVNS. V shed 4 bases and J 3 bases; nucleotides not matched to a gene: 14. The chain's CDR3 is CASSGSRYGQVHYGYTF. CDR3 nucleotides: TGTGCCAGCAGTGGTTCCCGCTATGGACAGGTCCACTATGGCTACACCTTC.

This clonotype has ten or more counts. One base away lies a much larger clone, so this may be a sequencing read error. V is TRBV27 and J is TRBJ2-3; D is unclear. Germline V gives CDR1 MNHEY, CDR2 SMNVEV (reference sequence). Trimming cost V 8 bases and J 2 bases, with 5 bases left between them. The CDR3 has 11 residues. The CDR3 region is CASGSTDTQYF. As DNA, the CDR3 is TGTGCCAGCGGCTCCACAGATACGCAGTATTTT.

This chain links TRBV29-1 with TRBJ2-2; TRBD2 matches 9 bases. V gave up 4 bases and J gave up 4 bases; unmatched junction bases: 1. This CDR3 has 13 amino acids. Germline V gene data show CDR1 as SQVTM and CDR2 as ANQGSEA. CDR3 DNA: TGCAGCGTTGTAGCGGGGGCCACCGGGGAGCTGTTTTTT. It is translated as CSVVAGATGELFF.

The V gene is TRBV25-1, the J gene TRBJ1-2; D remains ambiguous. This CDR3 is 14 amino acids long. In germline, CDR1 is MGHDK, CDR2 SYGVNS. V lost 4 bases and J 4 bases, leaving 13 bases between the germline ends. CDR3 nucleotides: TGTGCCAGCAGTGCACCAGCTCCCTTCTATGGCTACACCTTC. Protein product: CASSAPAPFYGYTF.

The chain employs TRBV10-1 and TRBJ2-2, with D possibly matching TRBD1 (6 bases). Deletions cut 3 bases from V and 5 bases from J, with 10 bases between. Germline-derived CDR1 and CDR2 are WNHNN and SYGVQD (reference sequence). The CDR3 length is 14 residues. DNA of the CDR3: TGCGCCAGCAGTGACCCGAGGGGGACCGGGGAGCTGTTTTTT. It encodes CASSDPRGTGELFF.

The chain couples TRBV7-2 to TRBJ2-2; maybe TRBD1 (6 bases). The CDR3 sequence is 13 residues long. Deletions cut 1 base from V and 7 bases from J, with 7 bases between. From germline, CDR1 is SGHTA and CDR2 FQGNSA. Written as DNA, the CDR3 is TGTGCCAGCAGCTTAGAACAGGGCGGGGAGCTGTTTTTT. This codes for CASSLEQGGELFF.